The 16 T cell receptor beta chains below were found in one sample sequenced in a study of T-cell memory formation after mild COVID-19. MiXCR, applied by TCRdb to the 5' RACE reads, yields one record per CDR3 protein. The sample lists around 200,000 distinct CDR3 sequences, roughly 17% seen once, with about 1.9% in the top ten. The specimen was PBMCs or a T cell subset sorted from them (not recorded which). These receptors were collected from an adult woman who had mild COVID-19 (a few samples of this study predate the infection). Cell type and time point are not known.

V and J are TRBV2 and TRBJ2-7; D is unresolved. Germline lookup yields CDR1 SNHLY and CDR2 FYNNEI. Trimming took 5 bases from V and 3 from J, leaving 11 bases between them. The CDR3 runs to 13 residues. CDR3 protein: CASSIRAIYEQYF. The DNA for the CDR3 is TGTGCCAGCAGTATTCGGGCCATCTACGAGCAGTACTTC. The whole variable domain, remainder taken from reference TRBV2 and TRBJ2-7, is EPEVTQTPSHQVTQMGQEVILRCVPISNHLYFYWYRQILGQKVEFLVSFYNNEISEKSEIFDDQFSVERPDGSNFTLKIRSTKLEDSAMYFCASSIRAIYEQYFGPGTRLTVT.

This clonotype was seen a handful of times. The V and J genes are TRBV24-1 and TRBJ2-2; 13 nucleotides match TRBD2. This CDR3 is built from 18 residues. The germline gives CDR1 KGHDR, CDR2 SFDVKD. The V and J ends lost 4 bases and 0 bases, in that order; junction bases with no gene match: 4. The CDR3 is CATSDTGLAGANTGELFF. CDR3 coding DNA: TGTGCCACCAGTGACACAGGACTAGCGGGAGCGAACACCGGGGAGCTGTTTTTT.

The sample holds a few counts of this clonotype. This chain uses TRBV20-1 with TRBJ2-5; the D gene is possibly TRBD1 (5 bases). CDR1 and CDR2 (germline): DFQATT, SNEGSKA (reference sequence). This CDR3 has 14 amino acids. Trimming left V 5 bases short and J 7 bases short, with 20 bases between. CDR3 loop: CSAFLGRGSGTQYF. DNA for the CDR3: TGCAGTGCTTTCCTGGGTAGGGGTTCAGGGACCCAGTACTTC.

This clonotype has ten or more counts. This chain connects TRBV20-1 to TRBJ1-2; weak D call: TRBD1 (5 bases). The germline CDR1 and CDR2 sequences are DFQATT and SNEGSKA (reference sequence). This CDR3 is built from 11 residues. V was cut by 3 bases and J by 6 bases, with 8 bases left in between. CDR3 residues: CSARGGDGYTF. In DNA, the CDR3 is TGCAGTGCTAGGGGAGGGGATGGCTACACCTTC.

There are a few counts of this clonotype. The chain links TRBV29-1 to TRBJ1-1; TRBD1 is a possible D gene (5 bases). Germline loops: CDR1 SQVTM, CDR2 ANQGSEA. The V and J ends lost 6 bases and 9 bases respectively, with 20 bases between them. The CDR3 has 13 residues. DNA for the CDR3: TGCAGCGTGTACCGGGACGGCGGGCGGCAAGCTTTCTTT. Translating it yields CSVYRDGGRQAFF.

This clonotype was found a few times. This rearrangement joins TRBV7-2 to TRBJ2-1, with 13 bases fitting TRBD2. There are 17 residues in the CDR3. Germline CDR1 reads SGHTA; CDR2 reads FQGNSA. Trimming removed 7 bases from V and 5 bases from J; junction bases left unmatched: 11. In nucleotides, the CDR3 is TGTGCCAGCACCCGGACTAGCGGGAGTACCGACGACAATGAGCAGTTCTTC. This gives the protein CASTRTSGSTDDNEQFF.

This clonotype was detected only a few times. The CDR3: CASTTPEGGGATDTQYF. Written as DNA, the CDR3 is TGTGCCAGCACCACACCAGAAGGTGGGGGTGCCACAGATACGCAGTATTTT. This chain uses TRBV21-1 with TRBJ2-3; TRBD1 is the table's D call, not checked against the DNA. TRBV21-1 is designated a pseudogene. The CDR3 totals 17 residues.

The chain uses TRBV14 and TRBJ2-2; TRBD2 matches at 7 bases. The trim removed 4 bases at V and 1 base at J, leaving 6 bases unmatched. Germline CDR1 and CDR2: SGHDN and FVKESK. This CDR3 comprises 16 residues. CDR3 nucleotide sequence: TGTGCCAGCAGCCCTCTAGCGGAGCTGAACACCGGGGAGCTGTTTTTT. Amino acids: CASSPLAELNTGELFF.

This clonotype has at least ten counts. The gene calls are TRBV3-1 and TRBJ2-7, with D possibly matching TRBD2 (5 bases). The CDR3 covers 18 residues. V gave up 1 base and J gave up 1 base, with 20 bases separating them. Germline V lookup: CDR1 LGHDT, CDR2 YNNKEL (reference sequence). The CDR3 loop reads CASSQAGGNRARSYEQYF. The CDR3 DNA is TGTGCCAGCAGCCAAGCAGGAGGAAACCGCGCAAGGTCCTACGAGCAGTACTTC.

Ten or more counts support this clonotype. The J gene is TRBJ1-2, the V gene TRBV7-9; D is possibly TRBD1 (5 bases). Looked up from germline, CDR1 is SEHNR and CDR2 is FQNEAQ (reference sequence). The CDR3 loop spans 13 amino acids. V lost 5 bases and J 7 bases, leaving 14 bases between the germline ends. CDR3 bases: TGTGCCAGCAGCCGCCTGGGGGGATCTGGCTACACCTTC. It codes for CASSRLGGSGYTF.

The chain has TRBV5-1 and TRBJ2-3, with 9 positions matching TRBD1. V was pared by 7 bases and J by 3 bases, with 6 bases of the junction left unmatched. Germline V lookup: CDR1 SGHRS, CDR2 YFSETQ. The CDR3 sequence is 14 residues long. The CDR3 sequence: CASSTGTGTDTQYF. In nucleotides, the CDR3 is TGCGCCAGCTCCACCGGGACAGGGACAGATACGCAGTATTTT.

This clonotype was seen more than once but under ten times. This chain links TRBV5-1 with TRBJ1-1; possible D gene TRBD1, 6 bases. The CDR3 contains 14 residues. Trimming stripped 3 bases from V and 2 bases from J, with 11 bases between. The germline gives CDR1 SGHRS, CDR2 YFSETQ. The CDR3 reads CASSSRTANTEAFF. The DNA of the CDR3 is TGCGCCAGCAGCTCCAGGACAGCCAACACTGAAGCTTTCTTT.

The genes are TRBV4-1 and TRBJ2-3, with TRBD1 matching over 9 bases. Germline V CDR1 and CDR2: MGHRA, YSYEKL. The CDR3 is made up of 13 amino acids. Trimming removed 4 bases from V and 10 bases from J; junction bases left unmatched: 6. CDR3 nucleotides: TGCGCCAGCAGCCCGACAGGGGGGGACTCGCAGTATTTT. It yields the protein CASSPTGGDSQYF.

The chain is built from TRBV7-6 and TRBJ2-3; 10 bases fit TRBD1. The CDR3 has 15 residues. Per the germline V gene, CDR1 is SGHVS and CDR2 is FNYEAQ. V dropped 5 bases and J dropped 5; count of bases not matched to a gene: 7. The CDR3 sequence is CASSIRDRGRDTQYF. DNA of the CDR3: TGTGCCAGCAGCATCCGGGACAGGGGAAGAGATACGCAGTATTTT. Full variable domain (remainder filled in from reference TRBV7-6 and TRBJ2-3): GAGVSQSPRYKVTKRGQDVALRCDPISGHVSLYWYRQALGQGPEFLTYFNYEAQQDKSGLPNDRFSAERPEGSISTLTIQRTEQRDSAMYRCASSIRDRGRDTQYFGPGTRLTVL.

The chain carries TRBV12-3 or TRBV12-4 and TRBJ2-3; TRBD2 might be the D (5 bases). The CDR3 loop spans 14 amino acids. Trimming pared 2 bases from V and 11 bases from J, leaving 17 bases between. The CDR3 nucleotides are TGTGCCAGCAGTTTACCTAGACTATTCTGGGTGCAGTATTTT. Its translation: CASSLPRLFWVQYF.

This clonotype was counted only a few times. CDR3 in DNA: TGTGCCAGCAGCTTGGGACAGGGCACAGATACGCAGTATTTT. Amino acid sequence: CASSLGQGTDTQYF. The chain has TRBV7-9 and TRBJ2-3, with 8 bases lining up with TRBD1. Germline assignment: CDR1 SEHNR and CDR2 FQNEAQ (reference sequence). CDR3 length: 14 amino acids. V dropped 3 bases and J dropped 1; count of bases not matched to a gene: 0.